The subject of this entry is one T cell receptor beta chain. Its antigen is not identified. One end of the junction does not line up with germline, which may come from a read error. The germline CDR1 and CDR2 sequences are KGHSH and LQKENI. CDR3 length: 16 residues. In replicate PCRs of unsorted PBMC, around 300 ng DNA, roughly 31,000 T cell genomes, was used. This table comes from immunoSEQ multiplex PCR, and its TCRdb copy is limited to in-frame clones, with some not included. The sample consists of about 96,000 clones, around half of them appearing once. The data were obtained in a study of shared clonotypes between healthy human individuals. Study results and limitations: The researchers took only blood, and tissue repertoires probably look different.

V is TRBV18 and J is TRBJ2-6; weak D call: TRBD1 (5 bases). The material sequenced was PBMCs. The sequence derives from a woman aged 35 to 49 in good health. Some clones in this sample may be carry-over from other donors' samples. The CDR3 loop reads CASSPSSFSGASVLTF. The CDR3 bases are TGTGCCAGCTCACCATCGTCCTTCTCTGGGGCCAGCGTCCTGACTTTC.